The clone carrying this T cell receptor beta chain showed up many times. The sample is drawn from a study of T cells in Graves' hyperthyroidism and ophthalmopathy. Background on the study: Peripheral blood was collected at initial diagnosis, before any treatment.

Amplified TCR beta CDR3 regions came from RNA transcripts. First-round RT-PCR of the TCR CDR3 relied on the HTBI primer set. TCRdb independently ran MiXCR on the multiplex PCR reads; one entry per CDR3 protein. The sample comprises 130,000 to 150,000 distinct CDR3 sequences, approximately 24% of which are singletons, and 60% to 80% rests with the top ten. The CDR3 totals 16 residues. Germline CDR1 is SGHAT and CDR2 is FQNNGV. V was clipped by 0 bases and J by 0 bases, with 9 bases between them. The study excluded patients with uncontrolled infection, other autoimmune disease, pregnancy or lactation. The sequenced sample consisted of blood. This chain links TRBV11-2 with TRBJ2-1; D is possibly TRBD2 (6 bases). The sequence came from a woman between 45 and 65 years old with Graves' hyperthyroidism that later progressed to Graves' ophthalmopathy. CDR3 coding DNA: TGTGCCAGCAGCTTAGAGCGGGATAGCTCCTACAATGAGCAGTTCTTC. Protein sequence: CASSLERDSSYNEQFF.